These T cell receptor beta chains were read from a single sample in a study of cytotoxic CD8 clonotypes in ibrutinib-treated CLL. Some clones are missing from TCRdb's copy, which holds only in-frame ones; the method was immunoSEQ multiplex PCR. The table lists some 200,000 clones, 70% of them singletons. The sequencing here drew on PBMCs, taken after 12 months of ibrutinib treatment. The receptor source for this set is a human donor with chronic lymphocytic leukemia. CDR3s include the opening cysteine and the closing phenylalanine or tryptophan. A D gene is named only where the DNA matches it firmly. Expanded clones get a size class; other rows say once, few or many, or leave the size out.

CDR3 length	D gene	V gene	J gene	clone size	CDR3 protein	CDR3 DNA
16	.	TRBV5-1	TRBJ2-7	.	CASSPGWVLNSYEQYF	TGCGCCAGCAGCCCGGGGTGGGTTCTAAACTCCTACGAGCAGTACTTC
15	TRBD1	TRBV5-1	TRBJ1-2	.	CASSRWTGGAYGYTF	TGCGCCAGCAGCCGTTGGACAGGGGGGGCCTATGGCTACACCTTC
13	TRBD2	TRBV5-1	TRBJ2-7	.	CASRLAGTYEQYF	TGCGCCAGCAGACTAGCGGGAACCTACGAGCAGTACTTC
16	TRBD1	TRBV25-1	TRBJ1-4	few	CASSERGRGLNEKLFF	TGTGCCAGCAGTGAGAGAGGCAGGGGGTTAAATGAAAAACTGTTTTTT
14	.	TRBV7-9	TRBJ1-3	.	CASSLSSVGNTIYF	TGTGCCAGCAGCTTATCGTCGGTTGGAAACACCATATATTTT
15	TRBD2	TRBV7-2	TRBJ2-1	.	CASSFSSGGAVEQFF	TGTGCCAGCAGCTTCTCAAGCGGGGGGGCGGTTGAGCAGTTCTTC
13	.	TRBV28	TRBJ1-5	.	CASRGTGYQPQHF	TGTGCCAGCAGGGGGACGGGATATCAGCCCCAGCATTTT
17	TRBD1	TRBV6-4	TRBJ2-3	few	CASSPKHRTGGGDTQYF	TGTGCCAGCAGCCCCAAACACCGGACAGGGGGAGGAGATACGCAGTATTTT
13	.	TRBV15	TRBJ2-7	.	CATSTRGSYEQYF	TGTGCCACCAGCACCCGGGGGTCCTACGAGCAGTACTTC
16	TRBD2	TRBV7-2	TRBJ2-5	.	CASRGGRQGWGETQYF	TGTGCCAGCAGGGGAGGGCGGCAGGGCTGGGGAGAGACCCAGTACTTC